This T cell receptor beta chain originates from a study of T cells in localized non-small cell lung cancer. Study outcomes and limitations: Tumor trailed uninvolved adjacent lung in T cell clonality, which peaked there.

In the case of this clone: Its target is unknown.

The CDR3 loop spans 13 amino acids. Per the germline V gene, CDR1 is SGHKS and CDR2 is YYEKEE (reference sequence). After removal of 4 bases from V and 6 bases from J, the junction contained 2 bases not matched to a gene. Sequencing used immunoSEQ multiplex PCR; TCRdb keeps in-frame clones, though not all of them. The sample lists approximately 11,000 clones, roughly 77% occurring once. The receptor was derived from a male donor older than 55 with stage I lung adenocarcinoma. The V and J genes are TRBV5-5 and TRBJ1-2; 11 bases fit TRBD1. The sequencing here drew on peripheral blood, taken before any cancer treatment. In DNA form, the CDR3 reads TGTGCCAGCAGCCGGGACAGGGGGGATGGCTACACCTTC. Translation: CASSRDRGDGYTF.